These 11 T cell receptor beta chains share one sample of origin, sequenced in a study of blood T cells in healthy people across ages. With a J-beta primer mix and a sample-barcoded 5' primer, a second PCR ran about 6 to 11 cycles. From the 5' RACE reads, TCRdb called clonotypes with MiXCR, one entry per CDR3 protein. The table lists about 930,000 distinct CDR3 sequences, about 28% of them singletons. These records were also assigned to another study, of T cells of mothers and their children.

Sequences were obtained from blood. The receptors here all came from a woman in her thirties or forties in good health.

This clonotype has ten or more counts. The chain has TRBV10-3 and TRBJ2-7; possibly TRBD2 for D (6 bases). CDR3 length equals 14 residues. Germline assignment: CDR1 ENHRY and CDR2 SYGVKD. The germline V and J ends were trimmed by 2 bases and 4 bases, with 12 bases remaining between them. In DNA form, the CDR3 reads TGTGCCATCAGTGAGGCGGCACGGGGGTACGAGCAGTACTTC. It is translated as CAISEAARGYEQYF.

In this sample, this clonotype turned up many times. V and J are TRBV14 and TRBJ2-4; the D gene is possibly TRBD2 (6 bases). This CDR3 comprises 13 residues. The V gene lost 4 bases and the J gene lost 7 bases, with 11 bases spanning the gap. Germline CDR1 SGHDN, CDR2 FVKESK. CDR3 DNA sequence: TGTGCCAGCAGCCCGGGACTCGATAACATTCAGTACTTC. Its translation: CASSPGLDNIQYF.

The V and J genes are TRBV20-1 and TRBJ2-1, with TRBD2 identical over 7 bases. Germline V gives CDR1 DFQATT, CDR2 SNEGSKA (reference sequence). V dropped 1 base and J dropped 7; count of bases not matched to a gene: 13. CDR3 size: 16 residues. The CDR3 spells CSARVRGSGWRNEQFF. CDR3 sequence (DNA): TGCAGTGCTAGAGTAAGGGGTAGCGGGTGGAGAAATGAGCAGTTCTTC.

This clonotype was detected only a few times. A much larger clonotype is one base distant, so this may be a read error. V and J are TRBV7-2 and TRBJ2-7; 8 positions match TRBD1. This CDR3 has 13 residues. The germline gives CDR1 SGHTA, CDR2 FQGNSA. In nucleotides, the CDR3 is TGTGCCGTGACAGGGGCTCACTCCCACGAGCAGTACTTC. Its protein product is CAVTGAHSHEQYF.

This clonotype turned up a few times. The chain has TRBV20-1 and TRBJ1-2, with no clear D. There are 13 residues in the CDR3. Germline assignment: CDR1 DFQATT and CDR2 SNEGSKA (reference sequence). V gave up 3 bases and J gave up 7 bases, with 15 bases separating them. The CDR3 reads CSARVDEWSGYTF. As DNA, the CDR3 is TGCAGTGCTAGGGTGGACGAGTGGAGTGGCTACACCTTC.

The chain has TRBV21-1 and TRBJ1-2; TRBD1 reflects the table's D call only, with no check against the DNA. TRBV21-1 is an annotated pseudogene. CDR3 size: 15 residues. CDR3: CASTYSRGANYGYTF. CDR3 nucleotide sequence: TGTGCCAGCACCTACTCAAGGGGAGCTAACTATGGCTACACCTTC.

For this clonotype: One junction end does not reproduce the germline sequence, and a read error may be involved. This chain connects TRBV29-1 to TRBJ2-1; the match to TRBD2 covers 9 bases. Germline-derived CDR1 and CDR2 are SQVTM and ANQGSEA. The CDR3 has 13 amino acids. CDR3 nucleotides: TGCAGCGTGCGGGGGGGCCGCGACAATGGGCAGTTCTTC. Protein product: CSVRGGRDNGQFF.

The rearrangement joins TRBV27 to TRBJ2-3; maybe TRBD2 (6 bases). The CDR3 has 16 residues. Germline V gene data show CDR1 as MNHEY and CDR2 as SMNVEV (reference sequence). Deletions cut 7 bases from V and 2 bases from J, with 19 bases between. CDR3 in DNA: TGTGCCAGCAAGGAGGGAAGGGGCCGAGTCACAGATACGCAGTATTTT. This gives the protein CASKEGRGRVTDTQYF.

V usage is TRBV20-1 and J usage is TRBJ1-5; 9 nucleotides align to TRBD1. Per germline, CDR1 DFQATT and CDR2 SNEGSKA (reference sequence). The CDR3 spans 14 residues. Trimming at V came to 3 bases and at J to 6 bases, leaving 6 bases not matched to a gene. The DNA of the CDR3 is TGCAGTGCTAGCGCTACAGGGGGCACTCAGCCCCAGCATTTT. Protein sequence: CSASATGGTQPQHF.

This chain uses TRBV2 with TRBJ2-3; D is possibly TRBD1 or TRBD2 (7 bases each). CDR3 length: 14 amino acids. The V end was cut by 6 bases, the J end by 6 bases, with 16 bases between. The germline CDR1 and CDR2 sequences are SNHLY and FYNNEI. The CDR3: CASRGGGGGDTQYF. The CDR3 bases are TGTGCCAGCAGGGGAGGGGGCGGCGGGGATACGCAGTATTTT.

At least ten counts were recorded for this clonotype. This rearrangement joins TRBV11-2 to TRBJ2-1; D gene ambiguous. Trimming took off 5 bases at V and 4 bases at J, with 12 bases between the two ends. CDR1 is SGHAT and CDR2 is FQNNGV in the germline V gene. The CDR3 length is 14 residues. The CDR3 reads CASSPLMEYNEQFF. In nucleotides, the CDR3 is TGTGCCAGCAGCCCCCTAATGGAGTACAATGAGCAGTTCTTC.